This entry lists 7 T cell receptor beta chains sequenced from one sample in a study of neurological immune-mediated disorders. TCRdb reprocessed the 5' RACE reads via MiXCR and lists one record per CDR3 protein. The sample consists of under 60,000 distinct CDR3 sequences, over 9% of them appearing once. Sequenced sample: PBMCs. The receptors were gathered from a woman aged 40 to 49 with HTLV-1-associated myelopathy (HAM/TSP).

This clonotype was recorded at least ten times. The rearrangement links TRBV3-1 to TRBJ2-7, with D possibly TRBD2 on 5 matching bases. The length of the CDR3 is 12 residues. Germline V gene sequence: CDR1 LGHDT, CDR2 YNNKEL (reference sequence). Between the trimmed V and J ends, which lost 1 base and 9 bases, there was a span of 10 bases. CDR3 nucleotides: TGTGCCAGCAGCCAAGCAAGTCGGGGGCAGTACTTC. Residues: CASSQASRGQYF.

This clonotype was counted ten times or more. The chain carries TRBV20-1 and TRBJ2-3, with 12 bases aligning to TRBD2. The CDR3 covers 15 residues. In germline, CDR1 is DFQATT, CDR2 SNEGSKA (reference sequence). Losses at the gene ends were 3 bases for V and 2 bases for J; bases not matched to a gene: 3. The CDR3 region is CSASLAGGLTDTQYF. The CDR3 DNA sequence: TGCAGTGCTAGCCTAGCGGGGGGGCTCACAGATACGCAGTATTTT.

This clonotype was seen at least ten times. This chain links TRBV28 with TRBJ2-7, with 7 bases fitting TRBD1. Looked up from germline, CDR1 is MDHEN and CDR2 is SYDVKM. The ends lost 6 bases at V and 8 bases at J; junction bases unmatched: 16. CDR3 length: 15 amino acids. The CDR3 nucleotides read TGTGCCAGCAGCCCGACCCCGACAGGGTCTGGGCAGCAGTACTTC. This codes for CASSPTPTGSGQQYF.

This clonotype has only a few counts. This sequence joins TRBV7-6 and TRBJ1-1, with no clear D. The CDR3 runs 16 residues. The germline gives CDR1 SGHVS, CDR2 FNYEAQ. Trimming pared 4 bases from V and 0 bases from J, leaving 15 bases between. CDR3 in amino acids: CASSSFEITVNTEAFF. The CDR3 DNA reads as TGTGCCAGCAGCTCATTCGAGATCACGGTGAACACTGAAGCTTTCTTT.

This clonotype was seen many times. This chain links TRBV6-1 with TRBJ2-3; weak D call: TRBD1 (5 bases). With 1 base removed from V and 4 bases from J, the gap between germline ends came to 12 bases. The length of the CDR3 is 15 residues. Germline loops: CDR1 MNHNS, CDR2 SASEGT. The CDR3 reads CASSEVAGWADTQYF. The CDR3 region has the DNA TGTGCCAGCAGTGAAGTGGCAGGGTGGGCAGATACGCAGTATTTT.

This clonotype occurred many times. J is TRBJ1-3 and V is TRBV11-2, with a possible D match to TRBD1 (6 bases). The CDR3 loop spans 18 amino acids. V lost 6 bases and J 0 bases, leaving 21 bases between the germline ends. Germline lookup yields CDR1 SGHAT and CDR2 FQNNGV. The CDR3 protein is CASRDRTAYLTSGNTIYF. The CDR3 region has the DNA TGTGCCAGCAGGGACAGAACAGCATATCTAACCTCTGGAAACACCATATATTTT.

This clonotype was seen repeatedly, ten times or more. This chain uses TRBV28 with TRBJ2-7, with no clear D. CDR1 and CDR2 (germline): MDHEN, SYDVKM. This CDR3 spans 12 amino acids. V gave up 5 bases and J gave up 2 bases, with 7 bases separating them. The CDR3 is CASSPIPYEQYF. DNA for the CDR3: TGTGCCAGCAGTCCTATCCCCTACGAGCAGTACTTC.